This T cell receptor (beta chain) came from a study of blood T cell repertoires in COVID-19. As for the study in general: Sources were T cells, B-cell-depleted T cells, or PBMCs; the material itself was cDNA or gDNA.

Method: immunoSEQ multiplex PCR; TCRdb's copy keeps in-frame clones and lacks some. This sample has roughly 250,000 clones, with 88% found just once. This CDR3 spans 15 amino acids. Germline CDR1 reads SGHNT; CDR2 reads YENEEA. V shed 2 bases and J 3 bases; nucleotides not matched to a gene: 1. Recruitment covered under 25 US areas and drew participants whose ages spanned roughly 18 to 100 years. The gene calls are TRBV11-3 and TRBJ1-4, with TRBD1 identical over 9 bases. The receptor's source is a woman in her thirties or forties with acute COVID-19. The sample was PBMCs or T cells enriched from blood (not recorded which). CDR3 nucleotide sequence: TGTGCCAGCAGCTTATGGACAGGGGCTAATGAAAAACTGTTTTTT. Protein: CASSLWTGANEKLFF.